The 11 T cell receptor beta chains presented below share a single source sample, sequenced in a study of shared clonotypes between healthy human individuals. Some clones are missing from TCRdb's copy, which holds only in-frame ones; the method was immunoSEQ multiplex PCR. The sample comprises approximately 470,000 clones, roughly 80% of which are singletons, and about an eighth rests with the top ten. The sample consisted of PBMCs. The source is a woman in her thirties or forties in good health. Some clones in this sample may be carry-over from other donors' samples.

The genes are TRBV18 and TRBJ1-2; 12 bases fit TRBD1. Germline V gene sequence: CDR1 KGHSH, CDR2 LQKENI. V was clipped by 6 bases and J by 8 bases; unmatched bases: 13. This CDR3 contains 16 residues. CDR3 amino acids: CASSRPGQGAFSGYTF. Written as DNA, the CDR3 is TGTGCCAGCTCGCGACCGGGACAGGGGGCGTTTAGCGGCTACACCTTC. Based on the CDR3 plus reference TRBV18 and TRBJ1-2, the full variable domain is NAGVMQNPRHLVRRRGQEARLRCSPMKGHSHVYWYRQLPEEGLKFMVYLQKENIIDESGMPKERFSAEFPKEGPSILRIQQVVRGDSAAYFCASSRPGQGAFSGYTFGSGTRLTVV.

The CDR3 sequence is CASSIDWTANEQFF. As DNA, the CDR3 is TGTGCCAGTAGTATAGACTGGACTGCGAATGAGCAGTTCTTC. This rearrangement joins TRBV19 to TRBJ2-1; the D gene is possibly TRBD2 (5 bases). V was clipped by 0 bases and J by 7 bases, with 10 bases between them. Germline V CDR1 and CDR2: LNHDA, SQIVND (reference sequence). The CDR3 is 14 residues long.

On this clone: Only one base separates this from a far larger clonotype, so it likely reflects a read error. The J gene is TRBJ2-5, the V gene TRBV2; no clear D. The CDR3 has 13 residues. CDR1 and CDR2 from the germline V gene are SNHLY and FYNNEI. The V end lost 6 bases, the J end lost 0 bases, and 8 bases lay between the germline ends. The CDR3 is CASSLTYQETQYF. As DNA, the CDR3 is TGTGCCAGCAGCCTGACCTACCAAGAGACCCAGTACTTC.

CDR3 coding DNA: TGCAGCGTTGAACTTGTACAGGGGGCAGGTGAAGCTTTCTTT. Its protein product is CSVELVQGAGEAFF. V and J are TRBV29-1 and TRBJ1-1; 9 nucleotides align to TRBD1. V was clipped by 2 bases and J by 7 bases; unmatched bases: 8. The CDR3 totals 14 residues. CDR1 is SQVTM, CDR2 ANQGSEA, per germline.

Worth noting for this clone: This sequence is one base from a far larger clone and is likely a read error. The chain is built from TRBV4-3 and TRBJ1-2; D may be TRBD1 (5 bases). The germline V and J ends were trimmed by 4 bases and 3 bases, with 12 bases remaining between them. The CDR3 totals 14 residues. CDR1 is LGHNA and CDR2 is YSLEER in the germline V gene. The CDR3 is CASSLTETDYGYTF. CDR3 nucleotide sequence: TGCGCCAGCAGCCTGACAGAAACTGACTATGGCTACACCTTC.

The gene calls are TRBV28 and TRBJ2-4; 8 bases are a match to TRBD2. V lost 6 bases, J lost 2 bases, and 9 bases stayed unmatched. The V gene's germline CDR1 is MDHEN and CDR2 SYDVKM. The CDR3 has 16 amino acids. The CDR3 nucleotides are TGTGCCAGCAGCCCAAGCGGGAGATGGTCCAAAAACATTCAGTACTTC. Translation gives CASSPSGRWSKNIQYF.

The chain has TRBV7-8 and TRBJ1-1; TRBD1 is a possible D gene (6 bases). V was pared by 3 bases and J by 2 bases, with 13 bases between. The CDR3 covers 15 residues. CDR1 is SGHVS and CDR2 is FQNEAQ in the germline V gene. Written as DNA, the CDR3 is TGTGCCAGCAGCTTGAGGGGGGCTCTCAACACTGAAGCTTTCTTT. Its protein is CASSLRGALNTEAFF.

The rearrangement uses TRBV5-1 and TRBJ2-5; 12 bases map to TRBD2. The CDR3 consists of 17 residues. With 2 bases clipped from V and 6 bases from J, the junction kept 11 bases outside the gene matches. Looked up from germline, CDR1 is SGHRS and CDR2 is YFSETQ. CDR3 region: CASSFGASGREMQTQYF. In DNA form, the CDR3 reads TGCGCCAGCAGCTTCGGCGCTAGCGGGAGGGAGATGCAGACCCAGTACTTC.

The chain carries TRBV18 and TRBJ2-7; 11 nucleotides match TRBD2. Germline CDR1 is KGHSH and CDR2 is LQKENI. This CDR3 has 14 amino acids. With 1 base clipped from V and 5 bases from J, the junction kept 1 base outside the gene matches. The CDR3 DNA follows: TGTGCCAGCTCACCACAACTAGCGGGGGACGAGCAGTACTTC. Its translation is CASSPQLAGDEQYF.

The chain uses TRBV30 and TRBJ2-1, with D unresolved. Germline-derived CDR1 and CDR2 are GTSNPN and SVGIG (reference sequence). Deletions cut 5 bases from V and 9 bases from J, with 8 bases between. The CDR3 consists of 10 residues. The CDR3 region is CAWAGFEQFF. CDR3 nucleotide sequence: TGTGCCTGGGCCGGCTTTGAGCAGTTCTTC.

The chain combines TRBV9 with TRBJ2-2; D remains ambiguous. In germline, CDR1 is SGDLS, CDR2 YYNGEE. Trimming stripped 0 bases from V and 0 bases from J, with 9 bases between. The CDR3 runs to 16 residues. The CDR3 bases are TGTGCCAGCAGCGTAGGGACGATTCCGAACACCGGGGAGCTGTTTTTT. Its protein product is CASSVGTIPNTGELFF.